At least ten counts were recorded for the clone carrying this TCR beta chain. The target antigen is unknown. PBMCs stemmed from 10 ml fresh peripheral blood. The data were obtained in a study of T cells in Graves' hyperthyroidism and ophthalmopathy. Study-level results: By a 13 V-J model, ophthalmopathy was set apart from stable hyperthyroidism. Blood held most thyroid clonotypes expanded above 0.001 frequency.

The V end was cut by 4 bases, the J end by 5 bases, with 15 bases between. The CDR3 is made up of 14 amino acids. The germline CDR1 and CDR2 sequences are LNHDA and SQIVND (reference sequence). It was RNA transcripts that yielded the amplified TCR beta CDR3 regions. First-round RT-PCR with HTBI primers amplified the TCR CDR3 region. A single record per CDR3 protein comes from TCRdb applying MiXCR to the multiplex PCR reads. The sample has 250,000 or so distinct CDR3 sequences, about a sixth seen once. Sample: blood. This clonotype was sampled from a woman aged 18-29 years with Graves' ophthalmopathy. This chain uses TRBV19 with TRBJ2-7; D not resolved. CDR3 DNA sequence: TGTGCCAGTAGTAACGTACTCAGGCTCGACGAGCAGTACTTC. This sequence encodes CASSNVLRLDEQYF.